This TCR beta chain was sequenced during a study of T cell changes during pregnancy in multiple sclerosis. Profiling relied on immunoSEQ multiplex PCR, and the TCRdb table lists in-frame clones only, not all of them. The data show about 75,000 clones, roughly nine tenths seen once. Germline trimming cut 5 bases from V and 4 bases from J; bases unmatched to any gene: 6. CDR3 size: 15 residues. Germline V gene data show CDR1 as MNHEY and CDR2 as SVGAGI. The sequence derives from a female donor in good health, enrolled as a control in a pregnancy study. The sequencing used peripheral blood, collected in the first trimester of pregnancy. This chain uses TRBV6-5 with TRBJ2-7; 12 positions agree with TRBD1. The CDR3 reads CASSLRDRGLYEQYF. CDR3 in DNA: TGTGCCAGCAGTCTGCGGGACAGGGGGCTGTACGAGCAGTACTTC.